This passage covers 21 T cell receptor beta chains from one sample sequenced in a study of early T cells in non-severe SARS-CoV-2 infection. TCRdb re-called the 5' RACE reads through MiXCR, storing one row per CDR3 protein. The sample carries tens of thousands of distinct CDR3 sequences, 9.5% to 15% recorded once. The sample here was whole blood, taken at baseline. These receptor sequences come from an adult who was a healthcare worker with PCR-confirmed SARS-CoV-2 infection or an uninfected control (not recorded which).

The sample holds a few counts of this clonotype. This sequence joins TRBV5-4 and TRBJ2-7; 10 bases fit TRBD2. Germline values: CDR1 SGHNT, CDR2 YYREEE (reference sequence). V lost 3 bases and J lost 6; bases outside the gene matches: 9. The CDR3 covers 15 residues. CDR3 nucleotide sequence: TGTGCCAGCAGCTGGACTAGCGGTGCCCGGGGCGAGCAGTACTTC. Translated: CASSWTSGARGEQYF.

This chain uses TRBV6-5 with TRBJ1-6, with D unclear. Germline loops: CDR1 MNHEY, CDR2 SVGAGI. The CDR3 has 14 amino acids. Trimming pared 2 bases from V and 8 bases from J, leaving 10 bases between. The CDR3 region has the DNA TGTGCCAGCAGTTACCCTGGCCGGGATTCACCCCTCCACTTT. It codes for CASSYPGRDSPLHF.

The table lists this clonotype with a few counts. CDR3 sequence: CASSVNTQNSPLHF. CDR3 nucleotides: TGTGCCAGCAGCGTGAATACGCAGAATTCACCCCTCCACTTT. This chain connects TRBV3-1 to TRBJ1-6; no firm D call. V gave up 5 bases and J gave up 7 bases, with 12 bases separating them. The CDR3 covers 14 residues. CDR1 and CDR2 from the germline V gene are LGHDT and YNNKEL (reference sequence). The full variable domain, in which reference TRBV3-1 and TRBJ1-6 provide the parts outside the CDR3, is DTAVSQTPKYLVTQMGNDKSIKCEQNLGHDTMYWYKQDSKKFLKIMFSYNNKELIINETVPNRFSPKSPDKAHLNLHINSLELGDSAVYFCASSVNTQNSPLHFGNGTRLTVT.

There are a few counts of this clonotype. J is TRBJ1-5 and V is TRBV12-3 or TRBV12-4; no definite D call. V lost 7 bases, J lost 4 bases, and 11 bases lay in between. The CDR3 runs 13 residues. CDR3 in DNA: TGTGCCAGCACCCGCTTTCCGAATCAGCCCCAGCATTTT. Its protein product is CASTRFPNQPQHF.

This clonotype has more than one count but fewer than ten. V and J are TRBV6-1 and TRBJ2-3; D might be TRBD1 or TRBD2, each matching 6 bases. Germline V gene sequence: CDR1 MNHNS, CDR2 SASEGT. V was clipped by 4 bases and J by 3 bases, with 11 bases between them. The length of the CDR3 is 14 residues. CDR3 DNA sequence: TGTGCCAGCAGTGGCAGGGGAGGAACAGATACGCAGTATTTT. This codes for CASSGRGGTDTQYF.

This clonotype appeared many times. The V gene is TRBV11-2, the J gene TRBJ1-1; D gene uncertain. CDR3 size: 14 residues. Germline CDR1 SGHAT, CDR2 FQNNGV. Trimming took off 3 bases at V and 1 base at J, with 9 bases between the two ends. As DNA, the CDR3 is TGTGCCAGCAGCTTCCCTCGACAGAACACTGAAGCTTTCTTT. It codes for CASSFPRQNTEAFF.

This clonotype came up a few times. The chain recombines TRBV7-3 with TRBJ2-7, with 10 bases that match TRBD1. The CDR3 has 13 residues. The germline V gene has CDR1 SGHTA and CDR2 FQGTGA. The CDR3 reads CANSGTGAYEQYF. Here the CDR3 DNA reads TGTGCAAACTCCGGGACAGGGGCCTACGAGCAGTACTTC. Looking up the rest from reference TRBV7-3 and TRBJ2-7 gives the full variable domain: GAGVSQTPSNKVTEKGKYVELRCDPISGHTALYWYRQSLGQGPEFLIYFQGTGAADDSGLPNDRFFAVRPEGSVSTLKIQRTERGDSAVYLCANSGTGAYEQYFGPGTRLTVT.

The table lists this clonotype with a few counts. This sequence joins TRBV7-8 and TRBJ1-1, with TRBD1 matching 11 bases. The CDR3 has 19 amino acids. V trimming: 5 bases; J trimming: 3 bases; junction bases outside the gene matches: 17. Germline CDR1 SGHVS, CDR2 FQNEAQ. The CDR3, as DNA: TGTGCCAGCAGCACTCACTGGACAGGGGGCGATAGGAGTGACACTGAAGCTTTCTTT. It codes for CASSTHWTGGDRSDTEAFF.

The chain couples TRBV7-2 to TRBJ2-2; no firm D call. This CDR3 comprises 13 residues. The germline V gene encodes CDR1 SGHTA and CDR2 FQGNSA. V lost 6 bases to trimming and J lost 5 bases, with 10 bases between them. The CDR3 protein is CASSFTSTGELFF. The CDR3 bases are TGTGCCAGCAGTTTCACCTCGACCGGGGAGCTGTTTTTT.

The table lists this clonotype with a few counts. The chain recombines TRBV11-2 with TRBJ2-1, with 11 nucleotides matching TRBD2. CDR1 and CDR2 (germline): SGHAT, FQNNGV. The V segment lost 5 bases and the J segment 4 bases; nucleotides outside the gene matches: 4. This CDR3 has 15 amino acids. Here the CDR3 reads CASSQGLAEYNEQFF. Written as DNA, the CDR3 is TGTGCCAGCAGCCAGGGACTAGCGGAGTACAATGAGCAGTTCTTC.

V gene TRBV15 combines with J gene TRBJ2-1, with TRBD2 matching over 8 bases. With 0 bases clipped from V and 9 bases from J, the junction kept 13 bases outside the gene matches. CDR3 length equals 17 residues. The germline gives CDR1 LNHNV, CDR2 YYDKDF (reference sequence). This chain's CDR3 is CATSRDMAGGSRVEQFF. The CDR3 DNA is TGTGCCACCAGCAGAGATATGGCGGGAGGCTCTCGGGTTGAGCAGTTCTTC.

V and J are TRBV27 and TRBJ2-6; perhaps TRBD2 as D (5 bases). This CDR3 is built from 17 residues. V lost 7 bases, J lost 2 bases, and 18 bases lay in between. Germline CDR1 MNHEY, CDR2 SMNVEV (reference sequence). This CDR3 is CASTTRFGKAGANVLTF. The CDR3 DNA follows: TGTGCCAGCACCACCAGGTTCGGGAAGGCTGGGGCCAACGTCCTGACTTTC.

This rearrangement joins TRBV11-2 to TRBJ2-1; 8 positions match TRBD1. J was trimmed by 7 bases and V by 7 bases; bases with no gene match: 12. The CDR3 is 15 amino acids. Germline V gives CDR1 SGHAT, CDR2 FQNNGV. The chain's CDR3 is CASTSEARGLNEQFF. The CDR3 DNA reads TGTGCCAGCACCTCCGAGGCCAGGGGGCTTAATGAGCAGTTCTTC. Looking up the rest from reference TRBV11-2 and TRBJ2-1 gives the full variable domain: EAGVAQSPRYKIIEKRQSVAFWCNPISGHATLYWYQQILGQGPKLLIQFQNNGVVDDSQLPKDRFSAERLKGVDSTLKIQPAKLEDSAVYLCASTSEARGLNEQFFGPGTRLTVL.

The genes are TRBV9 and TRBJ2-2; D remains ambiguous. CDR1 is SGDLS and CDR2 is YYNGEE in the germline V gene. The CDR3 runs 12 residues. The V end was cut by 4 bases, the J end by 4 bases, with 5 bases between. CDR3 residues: CASSISTGELFF. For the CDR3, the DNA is TGTGCCAGCAGCATCTCCACCGGGGAGCTGTTTTTT.

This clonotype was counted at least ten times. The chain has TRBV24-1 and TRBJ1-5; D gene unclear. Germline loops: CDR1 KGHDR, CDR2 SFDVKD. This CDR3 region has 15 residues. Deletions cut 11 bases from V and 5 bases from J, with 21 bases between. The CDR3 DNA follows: TGTGCCAGCACTACAGTGCGCCCCAAGGATCAGCCCCAGCATTTT. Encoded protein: CASTTVRPKDQPQHF.

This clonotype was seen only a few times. CDR3 DNA: TGTGCCAGCAGCCCCGAGGGACTAGCGGGAATTTTTTCAGATACGCAGTATTTT. Protein product: CASSPEGLAGIFSDTQYF. The rearrangement links TRBV6-5 to TRBJ2-3; 13 bases match TRBD2. Germline V gives CDR1 MNHEY, CDR2 SVGAGI. CDR3 length: 18 residues. Unmatched junction bases numbered 13, after V lost 6 bases and J lost 4 bases.

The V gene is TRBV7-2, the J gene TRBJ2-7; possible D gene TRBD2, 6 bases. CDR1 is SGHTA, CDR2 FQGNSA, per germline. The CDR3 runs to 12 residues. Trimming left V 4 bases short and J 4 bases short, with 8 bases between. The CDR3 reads CASSSTRYEQYF. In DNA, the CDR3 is TGTGCCAGCAGCTCGACTAGGTACGAGCAGTACTTC.

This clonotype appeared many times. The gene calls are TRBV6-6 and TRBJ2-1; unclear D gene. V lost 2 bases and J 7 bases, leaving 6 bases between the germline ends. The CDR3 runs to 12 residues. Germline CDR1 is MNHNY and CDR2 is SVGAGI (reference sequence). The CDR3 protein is CASSYEVNEQFF. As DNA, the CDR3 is TGTGCCAGCAGTTACGAAGTGAATGAGCAGTTCTTC.

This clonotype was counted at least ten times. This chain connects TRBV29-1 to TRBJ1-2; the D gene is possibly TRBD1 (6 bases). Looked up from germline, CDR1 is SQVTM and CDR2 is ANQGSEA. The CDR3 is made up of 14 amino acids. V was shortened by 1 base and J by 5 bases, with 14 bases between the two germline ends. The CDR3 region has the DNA TGCAGCGTTGAAGCCGCTGACAGGTTATATGGCTACACCTTC. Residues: CSVEAADRLYGYTF.

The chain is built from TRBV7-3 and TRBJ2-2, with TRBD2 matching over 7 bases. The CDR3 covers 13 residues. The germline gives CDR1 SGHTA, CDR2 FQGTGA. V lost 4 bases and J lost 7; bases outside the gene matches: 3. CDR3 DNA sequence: TGTGCCAGCAGCTCCTCGGGGGGCGGGGAGCTGTTTTTT. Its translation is CASSSSGGGELFF.

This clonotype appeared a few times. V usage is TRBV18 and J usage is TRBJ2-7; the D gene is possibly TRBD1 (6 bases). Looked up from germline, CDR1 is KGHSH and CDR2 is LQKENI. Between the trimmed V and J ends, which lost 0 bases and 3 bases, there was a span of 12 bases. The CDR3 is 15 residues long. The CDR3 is CASSPPNLGGYEQYF. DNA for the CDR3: TGTGCCAGCTCACCACCGAATTTAGGGGGCTACGAGCAGTACTTC. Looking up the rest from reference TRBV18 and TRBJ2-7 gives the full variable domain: NAGVMQNPRHLVRRRGQEARLRCSPMKGHSHVYWYRQLPEEGLKFMVYLQKENIIDESGMPKERFSAEFPKEGPSILRIQQVVRGDSAAYFCASSPPNLGGYEQYFGPGTRLTVT.